Listed here are 11 T cell receptor beta chains from one sample, sequenced in a study of shared clonotypes between healthy human individuals. The assay was immunoSEQ multiplex PCR, and TCRdb's table has in-frame clones only and misses some. The data contain over 400,000 clones, roughly 95% of them singletons. The specimen was naive CD4+ T cells sorted from blood. Sample subset: CD45RA+ positively selected. The receptors originated from a woman in her thirties in good health.

This chain connects TRBV30 to TRBJ2-3; D perhaps matches TRBD2 (5 bases). The CDR3 covers 12 residues. Per germline, CDR1 GTSNPN and CDR2 SVGIG (reference sequence). The germline V and J ends were trimmed by 0 bases and 8 bases, with 9 bases remaining between them. CDR3 coding DNA: TGTGCCTGGAGTGTATCCGGGGTTACGCAGTATTTT. Translated: CAWSVSGVTQYF.

The chain couples TRBV30 to TRBJ1-1, with 7 bases lining up with TRBD1. The CDR3 is 14 amino acids. V gave up 5 bases and J gave up 0 bases; unmatched junction bases: 6. Looked up from germline, CDR1 is GTSNPN and CDR2 is SVGIG (reference sequence). The CDR3 sequence is CAWGGQTMNTEAFF. The CDR3 nucleotides are TGTGCCTGGGGGGGACAGACCATGAACACTGAAGCTTTCTTT.

This chain uses TRBV27 with TRBJ2-3; 10 bases are a match to TRBD1. The germline V gene has CDR1 MNHEY and CDR2 SMNVEV (reference sequence). CDR3 length: 14 residues. J was trimmed by 5 bases and V by 3 bases; bases with no gene match: 2. CDR3 amino acids: CASSLGQGRDTQYF. In nucleotides, the CDR3 is TGTGCCAGCAGTTTGGGACAGGGGAGAGATACGCAGTATTTT.

This CDR3 is CASSKTSGRDSYNEQFF. The CDR3 bases are TGTGCCAGCAGCAAGACTAGCGGGAGGGATTCCTACAATGAGCAGTTCTTC. This chain uses TRBV5-4 with TRBJ2-1; 14 nucleotides align to TRBD2. V shed 4 bases, J shed 1 base, and the junction held 4 bases outside the gene matches. CDR3 size: 17 residues. Germline CDR1 reads SGHNT; CDR2 reads YYREEE (reference sequence).

The chain recombines TRBV28 with TRBJ1-4; no clear D gene. Trimming stripped 3 bases from V and 11 bases from J, with 16 bases between. The CDR3 runs to 14 residues. Germline V CDR1 and CDR2: MDHEN, SYDVKM. The CDR3 bases are TGTGCCAGCAGTTTCGGACCCTCAAAACGGAAACTGTTTTTT. Translation: CASSFGPSKRKLFF.

The V gene is TRBV9, the J gene TRBJ2-1, with 7 nucleotides matching TRBD1. This CDR3 contains 17 residues. Unmatched junction bases numbered 6, after V lost 0 bases and J lost 0 bases. The germline V gene encodes CDR1 SGDLS and CDR2 YYNGEE. For the CDR3, the DNA is TGTGCCAGCAGCGTAGCTCCGACAGGGACCTCCTACAATGAGCAGTTCTTC. Amino acid sequence: CASSVAPTGTSYNEQFF.

V usage is TRBV4-1 and J usage is TRBJ1-3; no reliable D call. The V gene's germline CDR1 is MGHRA and CDR2 YSYEKL. The CDR3 length is 14 residues. V lost 2 bases, J lost 0 bases, and 5 bases lay in between. CDR3 in amino acids: CASSQHYSGNTIYF. The CDR3 DNA follows: TGCGCCAGCAGCCAACACTACTCTGGAAACACCATATATTTT.

Regarding this clone: This sample also contains other DNA sequences that code for the same CDR3. J is TRBJ2-3 and V is TRBV5-1; D remains ambiguous. The CDR3 runs 12 residues. The germline CDR1 and CDR2 sequences are SGHRS and YFSETQ. The V end was cut by 0 bases, the J end by 6 bases, with 5 bases between. CDR3 loop: CASSLVSDTQYF. CDR3 bases: TGCGCCAGCAGCTTGGTCTCCGATACGCAGTATTTT.

The J gene is TRBJ2-1, the V gene TRBV5-1, with 9 bases that match TRBD1. Germline lookup yields CDR1 SGHRS and CDR2 YFSETQ. The CDR3 has 15 residues. J lost 1 base, V lost 4 bases, and 3 bases had no gene match. The CDR3 loop reads CASSTGQGSYNEQFF. In nucleotides, the CDR3 is TGCGCCAGCAGCACGGGACAGGGATCCTACAATGAGCAGTTCTTC. Full variable domain (remainder filled in from reference TRBV5-1 and TRBJ2-1): KAGVTQTPRYLIKTRGQQVTLSCSPISGHRSVSWYQQTPGQGLQFLFEYFSETQRNKGNFPGRFSGRQFSNSRSEMNVSTLELGDSALYLCASSTGQGSYNEQFFGPGTRLTVL.

The chain couples TRBV6-5 to TRBJ2-7; perhaps TRBD2 as D (5 bases). This CDR3 has 14 amino acids. Between the trimmed V and J ends, which lost 5 bases and 3 bases, there was a span of 14 bases. Germline V gene sequence: CDR1 MNHEY, CDR2 SVGAGI. CDR3 protein: CASSPQDWFYEQYF. The CDR3 DNA reads as TGTGCCAGCAGTCCGCAGGACTGGTTCTACGAGCAGTACTTC.

The rearrangement joins TRBV27 to TRBJ2-7; 12 nucleotides line up with TRBD2. From germline, CDR1 is MNHEY and CDR2 SMNVEV (reference sequence). The ends lost 5 bases at V and 7 bases at J; junction bases unmatched: 6. CDR3 length: 14 residues. The DNA of the CDR3 is TGTGCCAGCAGTCGGACTAGCGGGATAGGTGAGCAGTACTTC. Its translation is CASSRTSGIGEQYF.